This record looks at one T cell receptor (beta chain) sequence and its context. What it recognizes is unknown. The entry originates in a study of cytomegalovirus exposure and HLA in healthy donors. Whole-study findings and limits: According to the study, roughly 160 TCR beta chains were cytomegalovirus-associated.

Germline V CDR1 and CDR2: KGHSH, LQKENI. V dropped 3 bases and J dropped 5; count of bases not matched to a gene: 6. There are 15 residues in the CDR3. The PCR used 60 Vbeta and 13 Jbeta primers. Data came from immunoSEQ multiplex PCR; TCRdb stores just in-frame clones and leaves some out. Of 150,000 or so clones listed, approximately 70% were seen once; the top ten hold 1.5% to 2%. J is TRBJ2-2 and V is TRBV18; 7 bases align to TRBD1. Sequenced: PBMCs. The TCR was taken from a woman aged 18-29 years in good health and CMV-seronegative. The CDR3 nucleotides are TGTGCCAGCTCACCGTTGACAGGGAATACCGGGGAGCTGTTTTTT. This codes for CASSPLTGNTGELFF.